Below are 4 T cell receptor beta chains sequenced from a single sample in a study of response to subunit inactivated influenza vaccine. MiXCR, run by TCRdb on the RT-PCR reads, gives a single entry per CDR3 protein. The table records 450,000 to 500,000 distinct CDR3 sequences, 9.5% to 13% of them present only once. The starting material was PBMCs from blood, obtained about 40 days after vaccination. Source of these receptors: a man in his forties or fifties who received an inactivated influenza vaccine.

This chain links TRBV29-1 with TRBJ2-2; a possible D gene is TRBD1 (6 bases). The V end was cut by 7 bases, the J end by 1 base, with 16 bases between. This CDR3 has 15 amino acids. Germline-derived CDR1 and CDR2 are SQVTM and ANQGSEA. CDR3 DNA sequence: TGCAGCGCCCGGGCCGGGACAAAGAACACCGGGGAGCTGTTTTTT. Amino acid sequence: CSARAGTKNTGELFF.

The table lists this clonotype with a few counts. This sequence joins TRBV12-5 and TRBJ2-7; D unclear. V was clipped by 1 base and J by 2 bases, with 12 bases between them. From germline, CDR1 is LGHNT and CDR2 FRNRAP. CDR3 length: 15 amino acids. The chain's CDR3 is CASGLAIKSPYEQYF. DNA of the CDR3: TGTGCTAGTGGTTTGGCCATAAAATCCCCCTACGAGCAGTACTTC.

This clonotype has just a few counts. The chain joins TRBV9 to TRBJ2-7, with D perhaps TRBD2 (5 bases). CDR1 and CDR2 from the germline V gene are SGDLS and YYNGEE. This CDR3 contains 15 residues. V was cut by 0 bases and J by 3 bases, with 13 bases left in between. The CDR3 DNA sequence: TGTGCCAGCAGCGTAGCGTCGGGGTCCCACTACGAGCAGTACTTC. Residues: CASSVASGSHYEQYF.

This chain uses TRBV20-1 with TRBJ2-7; D is unresolved. The V end was cut by 1 base, the J end by 3 bases, with 16 bases between. This CDR3 is 15 amino acids long. Germline V gene sequence: CDR1 DFQATT, CDR2 SNEGSKA (reference sequence). Here the CDR3 reads CSARVTGFQLYEQYF. The CDR3 DNA is TGCAGTGCTAGAGTAACGGGCTTTCAACTCTACGAGCAGTACTTC.